This paragraph reports one T cell receptor beta chain. Its antigen remains unidentified. This entry is derived from a study of CD8+ T cells in alopecia areata. Overall study context: Tofacitinib administration persisted for 6 to 18 months, succeeded by 6 months off drug. Study-level results: There were also resident alphabeta T cells of normal skin sequenced in scalp samples.

Sequencing relied on a cDNA template that was reverse transcribed from extracted RNA. Method: immunoSEQ multiplex PCR; TCRdb's copy keeps in-frame clones and lacks some. Of roughly 150,000 clones in the sample, about 60% were seen once. The CDR3 loop spans 15 amino acids. Trimming pared 2 bases from V and 3 bases from J, leaving 11 bases between. The germline V gene has CDR1 SGHDT and CDR2 YYEEEE. The sequence was obtained from a human donor with alopecia areata. The rearrangement joins TRBV5-6 to TRBJ2-2; D gene unclear. Sequenced here: CD4+ T cells sorted from blood, sampled at week 0. This chain's CDR3 is CASSLKLAHTGELFF. CDR3 nucleotides: TGTGCCAGCAGCTTAAAATTGGCGCACACCGGGGAGCTGTTTTTT.